This T cell receptor (beta chain) emerged from a study of Ad26.COV2.S vaccination and SARS-CoV-2 variants. As for the study in general: Of the COV1001 trial arms, the Ad26.COV2.S arm included the donor. The study gave Ad26.COV2.S intramuscularly, once or twice 56 days apart.

Study-level findings and limits: While placebo recipients had lower spike-specific TCR breadth, vaccine recipients had more. For non-spike TCRs, breadth in vaccine recipients resembled that in placebo recipients.

About this clone: The antigen is unknown. Within the sample, other DNA sequences also encode this same CDR3.

The treatment: around 19 received Ad26.COV2.S at low or high dose, single or two shots; 5 received placebo; per-sample allocation not given. The samples date from day 63 after the first vaccine or placebo injection. The data were produced by immunoSEQ multiplex PCR, yet TCRdb's version contains in-frame clones alone and is incomplete. This sample yields approximately 300,000 clones, of which around 84% are seen a single time; roughly 1.9% belongs to the top ten. This CDR3 contains 13 residues. CDR1 and CDR2 from the germline V gene are SGHRS and YFSETQ. V dropped 0 bases and J dropped 7 bases, with 7 bases sitting between them.

This chain connects TRBV5-1 to TRBJ1-4, with D unresolved. Sequencing used peripheral blood, obtained in a trial of Ad26.COV2.S vaccine versus placebo. The source of this sequence is a person aged 18-65 years who received the Ad26.COV2.S COVID-19 vaccine or a placebo. CDR3 sequence (DNA): TGCGCCAGCAGCTTGGAATTCGGTGAAAAACTGTTTTTT. Protein: CASSLEFGEKLFF.